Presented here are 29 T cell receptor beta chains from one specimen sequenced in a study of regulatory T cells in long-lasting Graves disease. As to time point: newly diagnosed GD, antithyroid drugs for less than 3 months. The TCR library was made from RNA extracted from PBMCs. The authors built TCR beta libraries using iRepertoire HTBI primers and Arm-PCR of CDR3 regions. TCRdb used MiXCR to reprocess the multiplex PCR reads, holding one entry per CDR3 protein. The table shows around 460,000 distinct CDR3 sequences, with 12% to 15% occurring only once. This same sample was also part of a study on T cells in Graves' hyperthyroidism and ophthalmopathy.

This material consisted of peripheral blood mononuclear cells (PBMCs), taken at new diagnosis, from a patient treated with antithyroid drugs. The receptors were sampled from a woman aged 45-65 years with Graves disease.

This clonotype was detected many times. CDR3 nucleotide sequence: TGTGCCATCAGTGCGGCTAGCGGGACCCCCGCCGCCTACGAGCAGTACTTC. It yields the protein CAISAASGTPAAYEQYF. The gene calls are TRBV10-3 and TRBJ2-7; 9 bases map to TRBD2. CDR3 length: 17 residues. Germline CDR1 ENHRY, CDR2 SYGVKD. Trimming took 4 bases from V and 2 from J; bases not matched to a gene: 12.

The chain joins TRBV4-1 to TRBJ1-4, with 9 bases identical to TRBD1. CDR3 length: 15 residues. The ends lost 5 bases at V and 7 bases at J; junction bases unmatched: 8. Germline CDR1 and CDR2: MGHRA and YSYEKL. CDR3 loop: CASSARTGVGEKLFF. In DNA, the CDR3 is TGCGCCAGCAGCGCCAGGACAGGGGTTGGTGAAAAACTGTTTTTT.

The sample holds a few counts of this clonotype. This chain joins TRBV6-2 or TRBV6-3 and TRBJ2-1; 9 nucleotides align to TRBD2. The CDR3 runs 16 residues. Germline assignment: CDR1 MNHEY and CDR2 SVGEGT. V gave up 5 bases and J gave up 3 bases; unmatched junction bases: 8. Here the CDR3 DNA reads TGTGCCAGCAGTGAATCCCTAGCGGGGAACTACAATGAGCAGTTCTTC. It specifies CASSESLAGNYNEQFF.

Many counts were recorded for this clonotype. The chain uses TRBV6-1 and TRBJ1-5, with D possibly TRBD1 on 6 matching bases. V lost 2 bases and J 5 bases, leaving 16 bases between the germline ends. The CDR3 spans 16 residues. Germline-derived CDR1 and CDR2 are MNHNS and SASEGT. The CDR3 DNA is TGTGCCAGCAGTGAATCGGCCACAGGGATCTATCAGCCCCAGCATTTT. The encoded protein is CASSESATGIYQPQHF.

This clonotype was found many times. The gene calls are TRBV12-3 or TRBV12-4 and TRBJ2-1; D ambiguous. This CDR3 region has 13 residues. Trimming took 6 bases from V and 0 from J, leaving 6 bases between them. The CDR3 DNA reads TGTGCCAGCAGCGTAGGCTCCTACAATGAGCAGTTCTTC. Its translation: CASSVGSYNEQFF.

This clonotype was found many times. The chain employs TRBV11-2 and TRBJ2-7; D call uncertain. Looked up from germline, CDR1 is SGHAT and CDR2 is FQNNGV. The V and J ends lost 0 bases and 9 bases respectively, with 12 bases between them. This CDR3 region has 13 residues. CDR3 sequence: CASSLDPEASQYF. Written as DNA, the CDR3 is TGTGCCAGCAGCTTAGATCCAGAGGCGTCGCAGTACTTC.

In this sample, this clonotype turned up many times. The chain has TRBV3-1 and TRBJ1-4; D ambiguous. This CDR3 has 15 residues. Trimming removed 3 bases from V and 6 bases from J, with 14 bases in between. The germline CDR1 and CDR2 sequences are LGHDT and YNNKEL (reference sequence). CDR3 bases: TGTGCCAGCAGCCACCAATTGAAAGGGCATGAAAAACTGTTTTTT. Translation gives CASSHQLKGHEKLFF.

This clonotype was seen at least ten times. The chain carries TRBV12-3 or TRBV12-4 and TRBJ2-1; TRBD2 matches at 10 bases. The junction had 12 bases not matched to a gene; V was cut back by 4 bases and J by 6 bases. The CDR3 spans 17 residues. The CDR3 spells CASSSAMIAGGGNEQFF. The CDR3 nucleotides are TGTGCCAGCAGTTCCGCGATGATAGCGGGAGGTGGCAATGAGCAGTTCTTC.

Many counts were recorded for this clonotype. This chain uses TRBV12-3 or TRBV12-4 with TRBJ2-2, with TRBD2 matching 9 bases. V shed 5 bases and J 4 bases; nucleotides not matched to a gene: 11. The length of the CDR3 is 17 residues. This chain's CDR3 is CASSPFGTSIGTGELFF. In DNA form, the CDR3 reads TGTGCCAGCAGTCCGTTTGGGACTAGCATTGGCACCGGGGAGCTGTTTTTT.

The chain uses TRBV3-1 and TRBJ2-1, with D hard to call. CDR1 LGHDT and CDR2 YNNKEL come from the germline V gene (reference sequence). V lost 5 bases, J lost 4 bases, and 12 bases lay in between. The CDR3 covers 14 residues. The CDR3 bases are TGTGCCAGCAGCGAGAGAGACCCTTACAATGAGCAGTTCTTC. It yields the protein CASSERDPYNEQFF.

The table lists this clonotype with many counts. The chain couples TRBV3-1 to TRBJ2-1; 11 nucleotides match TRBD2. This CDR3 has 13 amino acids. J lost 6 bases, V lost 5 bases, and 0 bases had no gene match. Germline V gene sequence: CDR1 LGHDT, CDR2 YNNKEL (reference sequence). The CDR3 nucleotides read TGTGCCAGCAGCGGGACTAGCGGCAATGAGCAGTTCTTC. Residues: CASSGTSGNEQFF.

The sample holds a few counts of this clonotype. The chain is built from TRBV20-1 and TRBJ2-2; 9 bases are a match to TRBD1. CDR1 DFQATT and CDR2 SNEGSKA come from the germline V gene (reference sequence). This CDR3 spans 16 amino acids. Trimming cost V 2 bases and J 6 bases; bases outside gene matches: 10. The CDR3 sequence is CSARSPGTGLSGELFF. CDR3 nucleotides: TGCAGTGCTAGATCCCCCGGGACAGGGTTGTCCGGGGAGCTGTTTTTT.

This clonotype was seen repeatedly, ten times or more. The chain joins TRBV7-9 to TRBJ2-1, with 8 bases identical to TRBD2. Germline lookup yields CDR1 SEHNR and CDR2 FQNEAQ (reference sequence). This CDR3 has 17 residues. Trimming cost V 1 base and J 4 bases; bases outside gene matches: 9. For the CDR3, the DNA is TGTGCCAGCAGCTTAGGACTAGCGCTCAACGTTTACAATGAGCAGTTCTTC. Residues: CASSLGLALNVYNEQFF.

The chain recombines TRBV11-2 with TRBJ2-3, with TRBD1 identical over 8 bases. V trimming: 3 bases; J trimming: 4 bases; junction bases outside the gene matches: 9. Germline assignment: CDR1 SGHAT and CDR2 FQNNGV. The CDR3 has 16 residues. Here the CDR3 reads CASSLPGNRGADTQYF. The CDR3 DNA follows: TGTGCCAGCAGCTTGCCTGGGAACAGGGGGGCAGATACGCAGTATTTT.

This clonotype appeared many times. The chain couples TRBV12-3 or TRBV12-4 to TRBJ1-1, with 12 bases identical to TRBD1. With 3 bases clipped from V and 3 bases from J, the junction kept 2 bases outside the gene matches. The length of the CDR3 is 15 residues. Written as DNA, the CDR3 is TGTGCCAGCAGTTTTGGGACAGGGGGCTACACTGAAGCTTTCTTT. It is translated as CASSFGTGGYTEAFF.

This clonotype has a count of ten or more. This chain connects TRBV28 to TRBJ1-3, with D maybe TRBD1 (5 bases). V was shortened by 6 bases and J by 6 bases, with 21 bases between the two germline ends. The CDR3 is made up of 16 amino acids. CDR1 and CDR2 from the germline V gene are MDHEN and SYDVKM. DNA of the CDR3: TGTGCCAGCAGAACGATCCCCCGGGGGGTAGAAAACACCATATATTTT. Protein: CASRTIPRGVENTIYF.

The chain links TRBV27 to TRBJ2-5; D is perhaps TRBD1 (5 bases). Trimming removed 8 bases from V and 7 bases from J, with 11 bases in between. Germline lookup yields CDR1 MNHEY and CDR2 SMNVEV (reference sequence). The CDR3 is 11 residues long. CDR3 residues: CASSYGATQYF. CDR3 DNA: TGTGCCAGCTCTTATGGGGCGACCCAGTACTTC.

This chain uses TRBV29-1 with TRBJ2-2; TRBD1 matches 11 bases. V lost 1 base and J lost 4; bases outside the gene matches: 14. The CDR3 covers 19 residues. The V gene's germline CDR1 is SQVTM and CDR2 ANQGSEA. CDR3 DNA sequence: TGCAGCGTTGAAGGCCACCGGGACAGGGGGGCCCCGGGCACCGGGGAGCTGTTTTTT. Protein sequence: CSVEGHRDRGAPGTGELFF.

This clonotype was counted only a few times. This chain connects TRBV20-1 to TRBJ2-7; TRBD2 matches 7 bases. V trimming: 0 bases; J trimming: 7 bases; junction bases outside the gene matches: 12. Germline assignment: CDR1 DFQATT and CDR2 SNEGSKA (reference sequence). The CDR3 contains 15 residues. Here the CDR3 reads CSARDAREGLWEQYF. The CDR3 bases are TGCAGTGCTAGAGATGCGAGGGAGGGCCTATGGGAGCAGTACTTC.

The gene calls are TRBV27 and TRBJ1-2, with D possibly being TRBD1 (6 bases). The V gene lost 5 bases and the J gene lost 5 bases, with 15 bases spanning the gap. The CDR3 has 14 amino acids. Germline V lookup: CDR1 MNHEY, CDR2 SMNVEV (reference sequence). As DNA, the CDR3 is TGTGCCAGCAGTCCCTGGACAGCATCTTATGGCTACACCTTC. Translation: CASSPWTASYGYTF.

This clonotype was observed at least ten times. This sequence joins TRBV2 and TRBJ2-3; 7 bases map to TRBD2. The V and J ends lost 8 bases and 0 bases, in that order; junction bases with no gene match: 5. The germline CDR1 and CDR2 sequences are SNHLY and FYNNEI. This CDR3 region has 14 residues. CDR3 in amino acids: CASVRLASTDTQYF. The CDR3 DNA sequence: TGTGCCAGCGTACGACTAGCTAGCACAGATACGCAGTATTTT. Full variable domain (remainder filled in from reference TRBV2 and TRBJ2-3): EPEVTQTPSHQVTQMGQEVILRCVPISNHLYFYWYRQILGQKVEFLVSFYNNEISEKSEIFDDQFSVERPDGSNFTLKIRSTKLEDSAMYFCASVRLASTDTQYFGPGTRLTVL.

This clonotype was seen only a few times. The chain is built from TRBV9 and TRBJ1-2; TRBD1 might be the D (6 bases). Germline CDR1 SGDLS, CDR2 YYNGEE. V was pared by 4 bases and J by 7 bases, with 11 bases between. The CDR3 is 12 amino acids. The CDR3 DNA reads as TGTGCCAGCAGCCCATACAGGGTTGGCTACACCTTC. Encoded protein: CASSPYRVGYTF.

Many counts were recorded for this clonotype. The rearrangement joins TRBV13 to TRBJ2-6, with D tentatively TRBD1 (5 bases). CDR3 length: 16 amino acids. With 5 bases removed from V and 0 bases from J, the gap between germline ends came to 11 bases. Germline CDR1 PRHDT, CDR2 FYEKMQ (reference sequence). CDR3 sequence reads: CASSTRQRSGANVLTF. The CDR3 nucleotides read TGTGCCAGCAGCACCCGACAGCGCTCTGGGGCCAACGTCCTGACTTTC. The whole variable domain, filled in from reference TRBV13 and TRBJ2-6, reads AAGVIQSPRHLIKEKRETATLKCYPIPRHDTVYWYQQGPGQDPQFLISFYEKMQSDKGSIPDRFSAQQFSDYHSELNMSSLELGDSALYFCASSTRQRSGANVLTFGAGSRLTVL.

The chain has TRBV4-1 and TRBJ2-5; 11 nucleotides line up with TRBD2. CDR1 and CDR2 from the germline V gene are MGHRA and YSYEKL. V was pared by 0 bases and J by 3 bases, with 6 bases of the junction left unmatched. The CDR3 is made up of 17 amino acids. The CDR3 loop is CASSQDLGTSGKETQYF. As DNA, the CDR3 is TGCGCCAGCAGCCAAGATCTCGGGACTAGCGGAAAAGAGACCCAGTACTTC.

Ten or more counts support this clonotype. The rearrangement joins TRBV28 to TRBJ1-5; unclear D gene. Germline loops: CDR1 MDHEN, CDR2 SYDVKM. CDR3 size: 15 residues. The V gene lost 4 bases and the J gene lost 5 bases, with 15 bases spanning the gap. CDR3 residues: CASSSRKVRDQPQHF. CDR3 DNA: TGTGCCAGCAGTTCGAGAAAGGTCCGCGATCAGCCCCAGCATTTT. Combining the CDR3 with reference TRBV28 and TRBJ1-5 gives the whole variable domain DVKVTQSSRYLVKRTGEKVFLECVQDMDHENMFWYRQDPGLGLRLIYFSYDVKMKEKGDIPEGYSVSREKKERFSLILESASTNQTSMYLCASSSRKVRDQPQHFGDGTRLSIL.

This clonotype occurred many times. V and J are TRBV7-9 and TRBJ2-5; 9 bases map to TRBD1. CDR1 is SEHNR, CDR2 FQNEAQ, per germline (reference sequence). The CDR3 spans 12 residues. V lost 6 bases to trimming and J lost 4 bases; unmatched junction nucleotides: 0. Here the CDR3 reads CASRQGAETQYF. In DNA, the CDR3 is TGTGCCAGCAGACAGGGGGCAGAGACCCAGTACTTC.

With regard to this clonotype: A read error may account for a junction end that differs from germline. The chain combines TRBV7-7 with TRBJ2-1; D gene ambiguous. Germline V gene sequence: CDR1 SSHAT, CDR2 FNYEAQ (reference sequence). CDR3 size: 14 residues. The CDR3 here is CASSLGAGHNEQFF. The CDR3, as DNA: TGTGCTAGCAGCTTAGGCGCAGGTCACAATGAGCAGTTCTTC.

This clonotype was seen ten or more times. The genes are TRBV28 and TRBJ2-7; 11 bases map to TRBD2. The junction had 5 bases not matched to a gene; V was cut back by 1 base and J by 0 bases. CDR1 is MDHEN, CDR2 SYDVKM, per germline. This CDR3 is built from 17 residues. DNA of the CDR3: TGTGCCAGCAGTTTATCCGGACTAGCGGGCCTCTCCTACGAGCAGTACTTC. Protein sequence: CASSLSGLAGLSYEQYF.

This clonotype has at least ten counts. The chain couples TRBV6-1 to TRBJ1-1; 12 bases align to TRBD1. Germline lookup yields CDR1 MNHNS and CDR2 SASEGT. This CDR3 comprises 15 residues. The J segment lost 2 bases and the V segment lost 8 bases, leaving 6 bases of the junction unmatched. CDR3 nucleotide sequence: TGTGCCAGCTCGGGACAGGGGGCGCTTAACACTGAAGCTTTCTTT. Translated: CASSGQGALNTEAFF.